This record covers a single T cell receptor (beta chain). J lost 0 bases, V lost 7 bases, and 4 bases had no gene match. Germline CDR1 is WSHSY and CDR2 is SAAADI. CDR3 size: 14 residues. This entry comes from a study of blood T cell repertoires in COVID-19. Study details: The United States, Italy and Spain supplied acute and convalescent COVID-19 samples. From T cells, B-cell-depleted T cells, or PBMCs came the material, which was cDNA or gDNA.

Original analysis: The authors estimated nucleated cell counts from reference gene primer amplification. Clones were sequenced by immunoSEQ multiplex PCR, and TCRdb holds only the in-frame ones, with some missing. V and J calls plus clone size are reproduced from that table; the DNA served to infer D and trimming. The top ten clones hold approximately 8.6% of a sample with roughly 180,000 clones, about 75% of them seen once. The TCR sequence derives from a woman aged 50 to 60 with active or convalescent COVID-19. The chain combines TRBV10-2 with TRBJ1-1, with 8 positions matching TRBD1. The sequenced sample was peripheral blood. The CDR3 coding sequence is TGCGCCAGCAAGACAGGGGCGGTGAACACTGAAGCTTTCTTT. This sequence encodes CASKTGAVNTEAFF.